This TCR beta chain was identified in a study of blood T cell repertoires in COVID-19. About the research overall: From T cells, B-cell-depleted T cells, or PBMCs came the material, which was cDNA or gDNA.

Produced via immunoSEQ multiplex PCR; TCRdb's table is partial and in-frame only. The data show about 220,000 clones, with 85% to 90% seen just once and about 3% held by the top ten. Cohorts were based on clinical histories the participants reported. Sequencing used PBMCs or T cells enriched from blood (not recorded which). The receptor was derived from a woman in her late teens or twenties in a cohort exposed to, infected with or recovered from COVID-19 (not recorded which).

The CDR3 region has the DNA TGTGCCAGTCTCAGCGGGTTAGGTAATGAGCAGTTCTTC. It codes for CASLSGLGNEQFF. The chain recombines TRBV11-2 with TRBJ2-1; D is perhaps TRBD2 (6 bases). V was cut by 9 bases and J by 7 bases, with 16 bases left in between. The CDR3 has 13 residues. The V gene's germline CDR1 is SGHAT and CDR2 FQNNGV.